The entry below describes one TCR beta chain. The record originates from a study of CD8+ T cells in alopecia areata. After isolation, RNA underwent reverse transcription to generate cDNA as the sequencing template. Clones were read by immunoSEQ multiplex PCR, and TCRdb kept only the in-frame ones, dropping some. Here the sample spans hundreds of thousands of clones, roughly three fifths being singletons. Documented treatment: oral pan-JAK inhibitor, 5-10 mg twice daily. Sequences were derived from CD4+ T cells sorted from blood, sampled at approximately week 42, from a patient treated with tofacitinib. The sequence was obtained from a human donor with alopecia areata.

CDR3 DNA sequence: TGTGCCAGCATACCCGACAGGGTCCCCTACGAGCAGTACTTC. Protein product: CASIPDRVPYEQYF. The chain has TRBV2 and TRBJ2-5; TRBD1 agrees at 7 bases. The J call may be faulty, since TRBJ2-7 better matches the DNA end. Germline CDR1 and CDR2: SNHLY and FYNNEI. This CDR3 is built from 14 residues.